A selection of T cell receptor beta chains follows, all from one sample in a study of Ad26.COV2.S vaccination and SARS-CoV-2 variants. Clones were sequenced by immunoSEQ multiplex PCR, and TCRdb holds only the in-frame ones, with some missing. The sample carries about 410,000 clones, around 93% recorded once. Sample: peripheral blood, taken in a trial of Ad26.COV2.S vaccine versus placebo. These receptors came from a person between 18 and 60 years old who received the Ad26.COV2.S COVID-19 vaccine or a placebo. Both conserved end residues are part of each CDR3. The order of the fields is D gene, V gene, J gene, clone size, CDR3 protein, CDR3 DNA. A D gene is named only where the DNA matches it firmly. Clone size is not always given. Where it is, it says once, few, many or a class for expanded clones.

D gene: -
V gene: TRBV4-3
J gene: TRBJ1-4
clone size: once
CDR3 protein: CASSQEVGREKLFF
CDR3 DNA: TGCGCCAGCAGCCAAGAGGTAGGCCGAGAAAAACTGTTTTTT

D gene: -
V gene: TRBV5-6
J gene: TRBJ1-1
clone size: -
CDR3 protein: CASSLWQGTAMGAFF
CDR3 DNA: TGTGCCAGCAGCTTGTGGCAGGGCACGGCCATGGGCGCTTTCTTT

D gene: -
V gene: TRBV6-5
J gene: TRBJ2-5
clone size: -
CDR3 protein: CASSYSSTQYF
CDR3 DNA: TGTGCCAGCAGTTACTCGAGCACCCAGTACTTC

D gene: -
V gene: TRBV3-1/TRBV3-2
J gene: TRBJ2-1
clone size: -
CDR3 protein: CASSQFSRGAHIDNEQFF
CDR3 DNA: TGTGCCAGCAGCCAATTTTCGAGGGGGGCTCATATCGACAATGAGCAGTTCTTC

D gene: TRBD1
V gene: TRBV3-1/TRBV3-2
J gene: TRBJ1-5
clone size: -
CDR3 protein: CASNLHSTGDHPSRSNQPQHF
CDR3 DNA: TGTGCCAGCAACCTACACTCGACAGGGGATCACCCGTCCCGTAGCAATCAGCCCCAGCATTTT

D gene: TRBD2
V gene: TRBV4-3
J gene: TRBJ2-3
clone size: -
CDR3 protein: CASSQDGGGALRTDTQYF
CDR3 DNA: TGCGCCAGCAGCCAAGATGGCGGGGGGGCACTACGCACAGATACGCAGTATTTT

D gene: -
V gene: TRBV12-3/TRBV12-4
J gene: TRBJ1-6
clone size: -
CDR3 protein: CASRPDSSPLHF
CDR3 DNA: TGTGCCAGCAGGCCGGACAGTTCACCCCTCCACTTT

D gene: TRBD2
V gene: TRBV2
J gene: TRBJ2-5
clone size: -
CDR3 protein: CASSDGLAGVQETQYF
CDR3 DNA: TGTGCCAGCAGTGATGGGTTAGCGGGGGTTCAAGAGACCCAGTACTTC

D gene: -
V gene: TRBV29-1
J gene: TRBJ1-2
clone size: -
CDR3 protein: CSVALDRRIGGYTF
CDR3 DNA: TGCAGCGTTGCCTTAGACAGGCGGATTGGTGGCTACACCTTC

D gene: TRBD1
V gene: TRBV4-3
J gene: TRBJ1-2
clone size: -
CDR3 protein: CASSQHRTGTGLLGF
CDR3 DNA: TGCGCCAGCAGCCAACACCGGACCGGGACAGGGTTGTTAGGCTTC

D gene: -
V gene: TRBV19
J gene: TRBJ1-2
clone size: -
CDR3 protein: CASSPGGVYGYTF
CDR3 DNA: TGTGCCAGTAGTCCCGGAGGGGTATATGGCTACACCTTC

D gene: -
V gene: TRBV2
J gene: TRBJ1-5
clone size: -
CDR3 protein: CASSDRGYSNQPQHF
CDR3 DNA: TGTGCCAGCAGTGACAGGGGATATAGCAATCAGCCCCAGCATTTT

D gene: -
V gene: TRBV7-9
J gene: TRBJ1-1
clone size: once
CDR3 protein: CASSPIRDTEAFF
CDR3 DNA: TGTGCCAGCAGCCCTATCAGGGACACTGAAGCTTTCTTT

D gene: -
V gene: TRBV30
J gene: TRBJ1-2
clone size: -
CDR3 protein: CAWTRTLGTWGYTF
CDR3 DNA: TGTGCCTGGACCCGGACGTTGGGGACCTGGGGCTACACCTTC

D gene: -
V gene: TRBV19
J gene: TRBJ1-4
clone size: -
CDR3 protein: CASYGRSLPTPREKLFF
CDR3 DNA: TGTGCCAGTTATGGACGGAGCCTGCCCACCCCTCGGGAGAAACTGTTTTTT

D gene: TRBD1
V gene: TRBV18
J gene: TRBJ2-2
clone size: -
CDR3 protein: CASSPTPGQGGGELFF
CDR3 DNA: TGTGCCAGCTCACCGACTCCGGGACAGGGTGGCGGGGAGCTGTTTTTT

D gene: -
V gene: TRBV5-1
J gene: TRBJ1-1
clone size: -
CDR3 protein: CASSPSQGSVDWNTEAFF
CDR3 DNA: TGCGCCAGCTCGCCGTCCCAGGGATCGGTGGACTGGAACACTGAAGCTTTCTTT

D gene: -
V gene: TRBV9
J gene: TRBJ2-7
clone size: -
CDR3 protein: CASSVGGVGEQYF
CDR3 DNA: TGTGCCAGCAGCGTTGGGGGAGTGGGCGAGCAGTACTTC

D gene: -
V gene: TRBV27
J gene: TRBJ2-1
clone size: -
CDR3 protein: CASSLSAGLGNEQFF
CDR3 DNA: TGTGCCAGCAGTTTATCAGCCGGGTTGGGCAATGAGCAGTTCTTC

D gene: -
V gene: TRBV7-2
J gene: TRBJ1-3
clone size: -
CDR3 protein: CASSFLGTSADTIYF
CDR3 DNA: TGTGCCAGCAGCTTCCTCGGTACCAGTGCGGACACCATATATTTT

D gene: TRBD1
V gene: TRBV7-6
J gene: TRBJ2-2
clone size: -
CDR3 protein: CASSLLRGRSTGELFF
CDR3 DNA: TGTGCCAGCAGCCTCCTCAGGGGGCGAAGCACCGGGGAGCTGTTTTTT

D gene: -
V gene: TRBV9
J gene: TRBJ2-3
clone size: -
CDR3 protein: CASSVYGWGGSDTQYF
CDR3 DNA: TGTGCCAGCAGCGTATATGGCTGGGGAGGTTCAGATACGCAGTATTTT

D gene: TRBD2
V gene: TRBV6-6
J gene: TRBJ2-7
clone size: -
CDR3 protein: CASSWTSSHEQYF
CDR3 DNA: TGTGCCAGCAGTTGGACTAGTAGCCACGAGCAGTACTTC

D gene: TRBD2
V gene: TRBV6-5
J gene: TRBJ2-7
clone size: -
CDR3 protein: CALQTGGRYEQYF
CDR3 DNA: TGTGCCCTACAAACGGGGGGGAGATACGAGCAGTACTTC

D gene: TRBD1
V gene: TRBV4-3
J gene: TRBJ2-3
clone size: -
CDR3 protein: CASSPYGQGSTDTQYF
CDR3 DNA: TGCGCCAGCAGCCCTTACGGACAGGGGAGCACAGATACGCAGTATTTT

D gene: -
V gene: TRBV21-1
J gene: TRBJ2-2
clone size: -
CDR3 protein: CASSKGQGARTGELFF
CDR3 DNA: TGTGCCAGCAGCAAAGGGCAGGGGGCAAGGACCGGGGAGCTGTTTTTT

D gene: -
V gene: TRBV5-5
J gene: TRBJ1-4
clone size: -
CDR3 protein: CASSLSGWGEKLFF
CDR3 DNA: TGTGCCAGCAGCTTGTCAGGGTGGGGTGAAAAACTGTTTTTT

D gene: -
V gene: TRBV11-2
J gene: TRBJ1-4
clone size: -
CDR3 protein: CASSPSGGLSGEKLFF
CDR3 DNA: TGTGCCAGCAGCCCCAGTGGGGGGCTAAGCGGTGAAAAACTGTTTTTT

D gene: -
V gene: TRBV12-3/TRBV12-4
J gene: TRBJ1-1
clone size: -
CDR3 protein: CASSQANTEAFF
CDR3 DNA: TGTGCCAGCAGCCAGGCGAACACTGAAGCTTTCTTT